These T cell receptor beta chains were read from a single sample in a study of T cell responses to AZD1222 COVID-19 vaccine. Data came from immunoSEQ multiplex PCR; TCRdb stores just in-frame clones and leaves some out. The table shows some 96,000 clones, with just under 90% occurring only once. The sample was peripheral blood, taken on day 0 of AZD1222 vaccination. The source is an adult in good health. Both conserved end residues are part of each CDR3. A D gene is named only where the DNA matches it firmly. Some rows mark clone size as missing; the rest say once, few, many or name a class of expanded clone.

>TRBJ1-2|-|TRBV5-1|once
CASSQGQATIYGYTF
TGCGCCAGCAGCCAGGGGCAGGCGACGATCTATGGCTACACCTTC
>TRBJ2-5|TRBD2|TRBV6-4|-
CASSDPAGAQETQYF
TGTGCCAGCAGTGACCCAGCGGGAGCCCAAGAGACCCAGTACTTC
>TRBJ2-7|-|TRBV27|-
CASSSAGPNEQYF
TGTGCCAGCAGTTCGGCAGGGCCTAACGAGCAGTACTTC
>TRBJ2-7|-|TRBV5-1|once
CASSLATGTPYEQYF
TGCGCCAGCAGCTTGGCTACCGGGACTCCTTACGAGCAGTACTTC
>TRBJ1-1|-|TRBV9|-
CASSVNSRGTEAFF
TGTGCCAGCAGCGTAAACAGCCGAGGGACTGAAGCTTTCTTT
>TRBJ1-3|-|TRBV3-1/TRBV3-2|-
CASSQDRGVGNTIYF
TGTGCCAGCAGCCAAGATCGCGGGGTTGGAAACACCATATATTTT
>TRBJ2-2|TRBD1|TRBV5-1|-
CASSSGTGNTGELFF
TGCGCCAGCAGTTCCGGGACAGGGAACACCGGGGAGCTGTTTTTT
>TRBJ2-7|-|TRBV6-4|-
CASSDSECRGPREQYF
TGTGCCAGCAGTGACTCTGAGTGCAGGGGACCCAGGGAGCAGTACTTC
>TRBJ1-2|-|TRBV4-1|-
CASSQDANDLGNGYTF
TGCGCCAGCAGCCAAGACGCTAATGATTTGGGGAATGGCTACACCTTC
>TRBJ1-5|TRBD1|TRBV4-1|-
CASSQDGTGVLPQHF
TGCGCCAGCAGCCAAGACGGGACAGGGGTTTTGCCCCAGCATTTT
>TRBJ2-4|TRBD1|TRBV11-2|-
CASSPWDSHKNIQYF
TGTGCCAGCAGCCCCTGGGACAGCCATAAAAACATTCAGTACTTC
>TRBJ2-1|-|TRBV4-1|-
CASSLDRVNEQFF
TGCGCCAGCAGTCTCGACAGAGTCAATGAGCAGTTCTTC
>TRBJ2-3|TRBD2|TRBV2|-
CASRLRRGITDTQYF
TGTGCCAGCAGACTACGGCGGGGGATAACAGATACGCAGTATTTT
>TRBJ1-1|-|TRBV7-8|-
CASSLGGGNTEAFF
TGTGCCAGCAGCTTAGGCGGGGGAAACACTGAAGCTTTCTTT
>TRBJ2-5|TRBD2|TRBV7-2|-
CASIRGEGETQYF
TGTGCCAGCATCCGCGGGGAGGGAGAGACCCAGTACTTC
>TRBJ2-7|TRBD1|TRBV2|-
CASGRDRGTYEQYF
TGTGCCAGCGGACGGGACAGGGGAACCTACGAGCAGTACTTC
>TRBJ1-1|-|TRBV6-5|-
CAASYRRRLNTEAFF
TGTGCCGCCAGCTACCGTCGCCGCCTGAACACTGAAGCTTTCTTT
>TRBJ2-1|-|TRBV5-1|-
CASSFEGNSVNEQFF
TGCGCCAGCAGCTTTGAGGGGAACTCCGTCAATGAGCAGTTCTTC
>TRBJ2-3|TRBD2|TRBV7-2|-
CASSQTSGGTDTQYF
TGTGCCAGCAGCCAAACTAGCGGGGGCACAGATACGCAGTATTTT
>TRBJ1-5|-|TRBV6-2/TRBV6-3|-
CASSYTGKSNQPQHF
TGTGCCAGCAGTTACACAGGGAAGAGCAATCAGCCCCAGCATTTT
>TRBJ2-2|-|TRBV5-4|-
CASSLRGIYTGELFF
TGTGCCAGCAGCTTGAGGGGAATATACACCGGGGAGCTGTTTTTT
>TRBJ2-1|TRBD2|TRBV15|once
CATSRESASSGYNEQFF
TGTGCCACCAGCAGAGAGTCCGCATCTAGCGGCTACAATGAGCAGTTCTTC
>TRBJ1-2|TRBD1|TRBV5-1|-
CASSLGDRGREGNYGYTF
TGCGCCAGCAGCTTGGGGGACAGGGGGCGAGAAGGTAACTATGGCTACACCTTC
>TRBJ1-5|-|TRBV4-1|few
CASSEDSGSNQPQHF
TGCGCCAGCAGCGAAGATTCGGGTAGCAATCAGCCCCAGCATTTT
>TRBJ1-6|-|TRBV7-9|-
CASSTLGEGHDSPLHF
TGTGCCAGCAGCACCCTGGGGGAGGGGCATGATTCACCCCTCCACTTT
>TRBJ1-6|-|TRBV21-1|-
CASSKKDRHNSPLHF
TGTGCCAGCAGCAAAAAGGACAGACATAATTCACCCCTCCACTTT
>TRBJ1-6|-|TRBV5-5|-
CASSFDHGGSPLHF
TGTGCCAGCAGCTTCGACCACGGGGGTTCACCCCTCCACTTT
>TRBJ1-2|-|TRBV3-1/TRBV3-2|-
CASSQGTLWGGYTF
TGTGCCAGCAGCCAAGGGACTCTTTGGGGTGGCTACACCTTC
>TRBJ2-7|TRBD2|TRBV28|few
CASSLLIAGLAGGGSYEQYF
TGTGCCAGCAGCCTCCTGATTGCGGGACTAGCGGGAGGGGGTTCGTACGAGCAGTACTTC
>TRBJ2-1|TRBD1|TRBV4-1|-
CASSQDSQGAGYNEQFF
TGCGCCAGCAGCCAAGATTCCCAGGGGGCAGGCTACAATGAGCAGTTCTTC
>TRBJ2-7|-|TRBV7-8|-
CASSLEFAANEQYF
TGTGCCAGCAGCTTAGAGTTTGCAGCGAACGAGCAGTACTTC
>TRBJ1-1|-|TRBV7-8|-
CASSFGPAGTEAFF
TGTGCCAGCAGCTTCGGACCGGCGGGGACTGAAGCTTTCTTT